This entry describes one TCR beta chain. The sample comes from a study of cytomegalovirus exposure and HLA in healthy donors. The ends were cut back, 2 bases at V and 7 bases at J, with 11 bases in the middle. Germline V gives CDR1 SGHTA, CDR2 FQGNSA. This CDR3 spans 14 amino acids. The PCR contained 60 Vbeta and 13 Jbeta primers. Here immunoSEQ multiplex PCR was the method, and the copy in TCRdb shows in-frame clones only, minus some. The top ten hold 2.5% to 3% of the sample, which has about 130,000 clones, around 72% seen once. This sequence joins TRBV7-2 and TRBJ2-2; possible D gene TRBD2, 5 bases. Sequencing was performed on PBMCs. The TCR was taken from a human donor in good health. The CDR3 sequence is CASSLRGPSGELFF. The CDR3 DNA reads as TGTGCCAGCAGCTTAAGAGGGCCTAGCGGGGAGCTGTTTTTT. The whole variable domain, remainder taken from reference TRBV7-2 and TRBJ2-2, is GAGVSQSPSNKVTEKGKDVELRCDPISGHTALYWYRQSLGQGLEFLIYFQGNSAPDKSGLPSDRFSAERTGGSVSTLTIQRTQQEDSAVYLCASSLRGPSGELFFGEGSRLTVL.